This T cell receptor (beta chain) emerged from a study of T cell responses to AZD1222 COVID-19 vaccine. The study's findings and limits: Donors in the cohort were predominantly white British and more often female, and clonal diversity was possibly underestimated. The span of vaccine-associated CD4 TCRs extended across spike, with dominance at 160-218 and 743-854. No day 14 peak samples; only post-peak repertoires were characterized.

This clone occurred once. Its cognate antigen is unknown. The V end was cut by 2 bases, the J end by 1 base, with 11 bases between. CDR3 size: 14 residues. CDR1 is SQVTM and CDR2 is ANQGSEA in the germline V gene. TCRdb's table, derived via immunoSEQ multiplex PCR, lists solely in-frame clones and lacks some. The sample records about 110,000 clones, around 92% being singletons. Second-dose schedules of about 4 or about 12 weeks were combined. The source material was peripheral blood, sampled 28 days after the second AZD1222 dose. This chain connects TRBV29-1 to TRBJ1-2; D call uncertain. The TCR comes from an adult who received the AZD1222 COVID-19 vaccine. CDR3 coding DNA: TGCAGCGTTGAATCCCGGAGAATTAACTATGGCTACACCTTC. It is translated as CSVESRRINYGYTF.